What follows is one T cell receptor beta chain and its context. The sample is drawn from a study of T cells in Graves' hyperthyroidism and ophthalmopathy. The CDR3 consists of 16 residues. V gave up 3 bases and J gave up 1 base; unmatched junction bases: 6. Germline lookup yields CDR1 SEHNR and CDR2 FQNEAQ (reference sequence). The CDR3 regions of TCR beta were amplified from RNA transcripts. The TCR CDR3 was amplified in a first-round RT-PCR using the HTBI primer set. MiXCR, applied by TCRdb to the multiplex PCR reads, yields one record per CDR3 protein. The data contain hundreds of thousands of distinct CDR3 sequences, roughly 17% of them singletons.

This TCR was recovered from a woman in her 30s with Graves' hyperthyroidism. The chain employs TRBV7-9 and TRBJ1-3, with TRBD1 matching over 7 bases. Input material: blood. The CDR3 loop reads CASSFQGERSGNTIYF. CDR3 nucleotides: TGTGCCAGCAGCTTCCAGGGGGAGAGGTCTGGAAACACCATATATTTT. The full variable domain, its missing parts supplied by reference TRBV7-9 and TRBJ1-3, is DTGVSQNPRHKITKRGQNVTFRCDPISEHNRLYWYRQTLGQGPEFLTYFQNEAQLEKSRLLSDRFSAERPKGSFSTLEIQRTEQGDSAMYLCASSFQGERSGNTIYFGEGSWLTVV.